The rows below give T cell receptor beta chains drawn from one sample of a study of Ad26.COV2.S vaccination and SARS-CoV-2 variants. The repertoire was sequenced with immunoSEQ multiplex PCR; TCRdb's copy has only in-frame clones and lacks some. There are roughly 330,000 clones in the sample; roughly 90% occur only once, and 5.5% lies in the top ten. The sample was peripheral blood, taken in a trial of Ad26.COV2.S vaccine versus placebo. The receptors come from a person between 18 and 65 years old who received the Ad26.COV2.S COVID-19 vaccine or a placebo. Each CDR3 is given with its conserved first and last residue. A D gene is named only where the DNA matches it firmly. Clone size is stated in some rows and not others, as once, few, many or a class when expanded.

d_call	v_call	j_call	cdr3_length	clone_size	cdr3_aa	cdr3_nt
-	TRBV19	TRBJ1-1	12	-	CASRNHRVGAFF	TGTGCCAGTAGAAATCACAGGGTGGGAGCTTTCTTT
TRBD1	TRBV19	TRBJ1-2	13	-	CASSIRQGDGYTF	TGTGCCAGTAGTATAAGGCAGGGGGATGGCTACACCTTC
-	TRBV12-5	TRBJ2-1	16	-	CASGFSNRVSGNEQFF	TGTGCTAGTGGTTTCTCGAACAGGGTCAGTGGCAATGAGCAGTTCTTC
TRBD1	TRBV6-5	TRBJ1-2	13	-	CASSYNTGDGYTF	TGTGCCAGCAGTTACAACACAGGGGATGGCTACACCTTC
-	TRBV21-1	TRBJ2-5	15	-	CASSPKQGVRETQYF	TGTGCCAGCAGCCCAAAGCAGGGGGTTCGAGAGACCCAGTACTTC
TRBD2	TRBV19	TRBJ2-1	15	-	CASSKPSGINNEQFF	TGTGCCAGTAGTAAACCTAGCGGGATTAACAATGAGCAGTTCTTC
-	TRBV29-1	TRBJ2-2	16	-	CSVVQTGGEGTGELFF	TGCAGCGTTGTCCAAACCGGGGGTGAGGGCACCGGGGAGCTGTTTTTT
-	TRBV6-1	TRBJ1-5	16	-	CASSEDGTALYWPQHF	TGTGCCAGCAGTGAAGACGGGACGGCGCTATACTGGCCCCAGCATTTT
-	TRBV6-5	TRBJ2-5	13	-	CASSYGQQETQYF	TGTGCCAGCAGTTACGGACAGCAAGAGACCCAGTACTTC
TRBD1	TRBV7-2	TRBJ1-1	14	-	CASSLRQGNTEAFF	TGTGCCAGCAGCCTGCGACAGGGGAACACTGAAGCTTTCTTT
TRBD1	TRBV4-3	TRBJ1-2	15	-	CASSDPGQGSHGYTF	TGCGCCAGCTCAGACCCGGGACAGGGAAGTCATGGCTACACCTTC
-	TRBV19	TRBJ2-1	13	-	CASSIVRGDEQFF	TGTGCCAGTAGTATAGTAAGGGGGGATGAGCAGTTCTTC
-	TRBV7-9	TRBJ2-3	14	-	CASSLEGSTDTQYF	TGTGCCAGCAGCTTAGAGGGGAGCACAGATACGCAGTATTTT
-	TRBV7-2	TRBJ2-1	12	-	CASSPRLVEQFF	TGTGCCAGCAGCCCGAGGTTAGTTGAGCAGTTCTTC
-	TRBV9	TRBJ2-1	16	once	CASSVSPSGTYNEQFF	TGTGCCAGCAGCGTAAGCCCCTCAGGTACCTACAATGAGCAGTTCTTC
-	TRBV11-2	TRBJ1-5	12	few	CASSSLNQPQHF	TGTGCCAGCAGCTCGTTAAATCAGCCCCAGCATTTT
-	TRBV5-8	TRBJ1-5	12	-	CASSLVDQPQHF	TGTGCCAGCAGCTTGGTAGATCAGCCCCAGCATTTT
TRBD1	TRBV18	TRBJ1-2	14	-	CASSLRTGDLGYTF	TGTGCCAGCTCACTCAGGACAGGGGACCTTGGCTACACCTTC
-	TRBV4-3	TRBJ2-7	15	once	CASSQDWLVSYEQYF	TGCGCCAGCAGCCAAGATTGGTTAGTCTCCTACGAGCAGTACTTC
-	TRBV4-3	TRBJ1-3	16	-	CASSQDAPGAGNTIYF	TGCGCCAGCAGCCAAGACGCTCCAGGTGCTGGAAACACCATATATTTT
-	TRBV4-1	TRBJ1-2	14	-	CASSQGGLHYGYTF	TGCGCCAGCAGCCAAGGCGGACTCCACTATGGCTACACCTTC
TRBD1	TRBV5-4	TRBJ2-3	15	-	CASSLGGTGGDTQYF	TGTGCCAGCAGCTTGGGGGGGACAGGGGGAGATACGCAGTATTTT
-	TRBV30	TRBJ1-4	13	-	CACQTTGDEKLFF	TGTGCCTGCCAGACGACAGGCGATGAAAAACTGTTTTTT
-	TRBV14	TRBJ2-3	15	-	CASSPRSTYTDTQYF	TGTGCCAGCAGCCCCAGATCTACTTACACAGATACGCAGTATTTT
TRBD2	TRBV12-5	TRBJ2-1	15	-	CASGHGTSSYNEQFF	TGTGCTAGTGGGCACGGGACTAGTTCATACAATGAGCAGTTCTTC
TRBD1	TRBV9	TRBJ1-3	15	-	CASSAEGAEGNTIYF	TGTGCCAGCAGCGCGGAGGGGGCGGAAGGAAACACCATATATTTT
TRBD2	TRBV11-3	TRBJ2-1	17	-	CASSPLLATSSYNEQFF	TGTGCCAGCAGCCCGTTACTAGCGACGAGCTCCTACAATGAGCAGTTCTTC
TRBD1	TRBV14	TRBJ1-2	20	-	CASSHLGGQFVCLLRYGYTF	TGTGCCAGCAGCCATCTCGGGGGACAGTTTGTGTGCCTCCTGCGCTATGGCTACACCTTC
-	TRBV20-1	TRBJ1-2	10	-	CSATGYGYTF	TGCAGTGCTACGGGCTATGGCTACACCTTC
-	TRBV10-2	TRBJ2-1	13	-	CASIPSSGNEQFF	TGCGCCAGCATCCCTTCCTCTGGCAATGAGCAGTTCTTC
TRBD1	TRBV19	TRBJ1-1	13	-	CASRDRVDTEAFF	TGTGCCAGTAGGGACAGGGTAGACACTGAAGCTTTCTTT
TRBD1	TRBV5-8	TRBJ1-2	16	few	CASSRDRAASHYGYTF	TGTGCCAGCAGCCGGGACAGGGCCGCCTCCCACTATGGCTACACCTTC
TRBD2	TRBV29-1	TRBJ2-1	16	-	CSVEKAIAGGYNEQFF	TGCAGCGTTGAAAAGGCGATAGCGGGAGGATACAATGAGCAGTTCTTC
-	TRBV19	TRBJ2-3	15	-	CASSNGGRYTDTQYF	TGTGCCAGTAGTAACGGTGGCAGGTACACAGATACGCAGTATTTT
TRBD1	TRBV5-4	TRBJ1-2	14	-	CASSPDRGLGGYTF	TGTGCCAGCAGCCCGGACAGGGGGCTGGGTGGCTACACCTTC
-	TRBV7-2	TRBJ1-2	16	-	CASSLNSAGGTYGYTF	TGTGCCAGCAGCTTAAATTCTGCGGGGGGAACCTATGGCTACACCTTC
TRBD1	TRBV5-4	TRBJ2-2	16	-	CASSPGQGFLAGELFF	TGTGCCAGCAGCCCGGGACAGGGGTTTTTGGCCGGGGAGCTGTTTTTT
-	TRBV5-1	TRBJ2-2	10	-	CASKIGELFF	TGCGCCAGCAAGATCGGGGAGCTGTTTTTT
-	TRBV2	TRBJ2-3	15	-	CASSEAPFSTDTQYF	TGTGCCAGCAGTGAAGCCCCTTTTAGCACAGATACGCAGTATTTT
-	TRBV7-3	TRBJ2-1	11	-	CASSPYNEQFF	TGTGCCAGCAGCCCTTACAATGAGCAGTTCTTC
TRBD1	TRBV18	TRBJ1-5	13	-	CASSPGQGEPQHF	TGTGCCAGCTCACCGGGACAGGGTGAGCCCCAGCATTTT
-	TRBV11-2	TRBJ1-1	13	-	CASSQTSRIEAFF	TGTGCCAGCAGCCAAACCAGCAGAATTGAAGCTTTCTTT
-	TRBV5-6	TRBJ1-5	16	-	CASSLGAAGGFQPQHF	TGTGCCAGCAGCTTGGGGGCCGCCGGGGGATTTCAGCCCCAGCATTTT
-	TRBV27	TRBJ1-2	15	-	CASSFSFFPNYGYTF	TGTGCCAGCAGTTTCTCGTTTTTTCCTAACTATGGCTACACCTTC
-	TRBV18	TRBJ1-1	15	-	CASSQYAGEDTEAFF	TGTGCCAGCTCGCAATATGCCGGCGAGGACACTGAAGCTTTCTTT
-	TRBV15	TRBJ1-1	11	-	CATSKDQEAFF	TGTGCCACCAGCAAGGATCAAGAGGCTTTCTTT
-	TRBV6-2/TRBV6-3	TRBJ1-5	14	-	CASSYLHSNQPQHF	TGTGCCAGCAGTTACCTTCATAGCAATCAGCCCCAGCATTTT
-	TRBV5-5	TRBJ2-3	12	-	CASSLEADTQYF	TGTGCCAGCAGCCTCGAGGCAGATACGCAGTATTTT
-	TRBV5-6	TRBJ2-1	14	-	CASSLAGGVNEQFF	TGTGCCAGCAGCTTGGCGGGGGGCGTCAATGAGCAGTTCTTC